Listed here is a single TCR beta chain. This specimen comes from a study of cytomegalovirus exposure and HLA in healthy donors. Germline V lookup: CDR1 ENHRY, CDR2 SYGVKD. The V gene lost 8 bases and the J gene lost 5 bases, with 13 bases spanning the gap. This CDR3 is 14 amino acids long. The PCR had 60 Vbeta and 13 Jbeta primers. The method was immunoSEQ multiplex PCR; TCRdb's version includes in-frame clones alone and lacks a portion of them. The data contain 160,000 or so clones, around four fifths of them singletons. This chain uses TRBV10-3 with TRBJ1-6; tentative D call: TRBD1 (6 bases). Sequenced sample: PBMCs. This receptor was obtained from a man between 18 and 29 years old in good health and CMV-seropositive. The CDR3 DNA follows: TGTGCCATCGGAAGTTCAGGGGATAATTCACCCCTCCACTTT. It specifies CAIGSSGDNSPLHF.